The T cell receptor beta chain under discussion was sequenced for a study of cytomegalovirus exposure and HLA in healthy donors (dated by TCRdb to about 2017). Regarding the complete study: An earlier analysis of some 600 of the donors reported over 250 Gb of sequence data and 117 million unique TCR beta sequences obtained from approximately 180 million T cells. An early release that covered approximately 600 HLA-typed donors contained approximately 300 gigabases of sequencing data and tens of millions of unique TCR sequences. Of the approximately 370 genotyped donors, roughly 76% were placed in the genetic ancestry cluster associated with self-reported Caucasian donors. The study aimed to test whether signatures of past pathogen exposure could be identified by cataloging public T cell receptors. The study used immunosequencing to profile the T cell repertoires of 666 subjects and linked those repertoires to cytomegalovirus serostatus. In addition to the first cohort of roughly 670 subjects, a separate validation cohort of under 150 different subjects was used. The study combined high-throughput TCR immunosequencing, statistical association of individual TCRs with disease status, and machine learning to predict cytomegalovirus infection status. A later analysis re-examined previously published TCR beta repertoires from about 670 donors and added high-resolution HLA genotyping to investigate patterns of TCR occurrence. The later analysis used no new phenotypic data to find candidate immune exposures, relying instead on TCR beta sequences and their occurrence across donors. An earlier analysis of several hundred of the donors applied high-throughput TCR beta sequencing to assess whether each TCR beta V gene segment acted as functional or pseudogenic. Donor age, sex, ethnicity and CMV serostatus were compiled alongside the repertoire data. A later genetic analysis used genome-wide SNP genotypes for about 60% of the roughly 700 donors, treating that subset as a discovery cohort. Every repertoire in the discovery cohort had been generated on one and the same sequencing platform. Class I and class II HLA loci were covered by the typing at four-digit resolution. The number of donors typed differed by locus, with roughly 629-640 for A, B, C, DRB1 and DQB1, more than 500 for DQA1, about 610 for DPA1, and some 470 for DPB1. A handful of DR-DQ haplotypes were handled as single units for association and clustering because linkage in the cohort was strong. Among roughly 400 genotyped donors of the cohort, an average of around 250,000 unique TCR beta nucleotide sequences was sequenced per donor, of which 15% to 20% were non-productive. What the research found in general, with its limitations: Compared with equally common non-associated chains, HLA-associated TCR beta chains in a later analysis were more clonally expanded and had lower generation probabilities. According to a later analysis, most CMV-associated TCR beta chains appeared to be HLA-restricted, and the HLA associations seemed to be driven largely by CMV exposure. Because the 87-base-pair reads could not distinguish some IMGT-functional V segments, including TRBV6-2 and TRBV6-3, those segments were excluded. Because HLA typing was unavailable for some donors at each locus, only the typed subset was used in association tests. Specific HLA alleles were associated with 15,000 to 20,000 TCR beta sequences at a false discovery rate of 0.05 in a later analysis. An association between a missense DCLRE1C variant and V-gene and J-gene trimming of TCR beta chains was found in a later genetic analysis and replicated in an independent cohort. A cluster of highly shared sequence variants was judged likely to be a technical artifact of the sequencing pipeline. In both the original and validation cohorts, the classifier was reported to diagnose cytomegalovirus status with high specificity and sensitivity. In a later genetic analysis, fewer N-insertions in productive TCRs were reported among donors in an Asian-associated ancestry cluster than the approximately 670-donor mean. CMV serostatus was the only immune exposure information available for the cohort. In this cohort, only TCR beta chains were sequenced, and detectable features were limited by the absence of alpha or paired-chain data. A later analysis reported that several top co-occurrence clusters appeared linked to parvovirus B19, influenza, CMV and Epstein-Barr virus. When HLA alleles, especially DR and DQ, strongly co-occurred, TCR associations were difficult to assign to individual alleles. Most TCR sequences were observed very rarely across donors, whereas some public TCRs were present in many individuals. The presence/absence analyses assumed that sequencing depth was roughly uniform across donors, and that assumption may not be true. An earlier analysis of roughly 570 of the donors showed that most TCR beta V segments appeared in productive rearrangements either about 87% or about 30% of the time, which broadly matched IMGT annotations. Linkage disequilibrium might explain the correlated functional status among segregating V segments, but an unknown experimental factor could not be ruled out. In a later analysis, the rate of TCR association differed among HLA loci, with DRB1 alleles having the most associated TCRs and HLA-C alleles having the fewest. According to the authors, the approach could potentially be generalized to other disease states and immunological phenotypes. Three of the identified cytomegalovirus-associated TCR beta chains were confirmed in vitro to be specific for cytomegalovirus antigens. Some 15 rarely observed V segments, including chromosome 9 orphons, were excluded from the earlier analysis of about 610 of the donors because counts were too low. A further reported finding was that TCR beta sequences accurately predicted the HLA-A and HLA-B alleles for most subjects in the first cohort. The study gave a list of roughly 150 TCR beta chains associated with cytomegalovirus.

Remarks on this clone: Its antigen is not yet known. Base qualities were left out, and no much larger clone turns up one base away.

The method was the immunoSEQ multiplex PCR assay. For the multiplex PCR, a mixture combining 60 forward primers for TCR Vbeta segments and 13 reverse primers for TCR Jbeta segments was used. Amplification of the CDR3 region of rearranged TCR beta genes was performed with a multiplex PCR assay on genomic DNA. The Illumina HiSeq System was used to sequence the amplified TCR beta libraries as 87-base-pair reads. As for how the authors treated the data: In a later analysis, some 80 million unique TCR beta chains were counted across the 500 to 700 repertoires, and roughly 9.9 million of these chains were shared by at least two donors. Raw reads were error-corrected and collapsed into unique sequences with a nearest-neighbor algorithm that merged closely related sequences to remove PCR and sequencing errors. CDR3 sequences were aligned to IMGT reference sequences to assign V, D and J gene segments. Each retained sequence needed at least a six-nucleotide match to both a V gene segment and a J gene segment. A rearrangement was called productive if the CDR3 had no stop codons and remained in frame with V and J, and every other rearrangement was called non-productive. CDR3 was defined according to IMGT convention as the region running from the second conserved V-encoded cysteine to the conserved J-encoded phenylalanine. The earlier analysis of 500 to 750 of the donors excluded any sequence lacking an unambiguous match to a single V gene segment. An earlier analysis of approximately 590 of the donors called V segments functional above 56.7% productive rearrangements and segregating when the between-donor standard deviation exceeded 5%. To diagnose cytomegalovirus status from the catalog of TCR beta chain sequences, a statistical classification framework was built. In a later analysis, TCR nucleotide sequences were compared against IMGT/GENE-DB human TR gene sequences so that V and J genes could be assigned. In a later analysis, CDR3 sequences and most-parsimonious VDJ recombination scenarios were assigned using the TCRdist pipeline. In a later analysis, each TCR beta chain was defined by its CDR3 amino acid sequence together with its V-gene family, and reads without a unique V-gene family were excluded. In a later analysis, 450 to 600 highly shared, low-generation-probability nucleotide sequences were removed to address suspected cross-contamination and a sequencing artifact. In a later analysis, a clonal expansion index for each public chain was calculated from normalized within-repertoire ranks of inferred template counts. In a later analysis, generation probabilities were computed with a VDJ recombination model fitted to out-of-frame rearrangements, and the resulting probabilities were checked against IGoR. In a later analysis, TCR-TCR, TCR-HLA and TCR-CMV co-occurrence was scored with hypergeometric tests, and a repertoire-size bias correction was applied to TCR pairs. To estimate false discovery rates, a later analysis permuted the HLA or CMV assignments 20 times. In a later analysis, co-occurring TCRs were grouped with DBSCAN, and TCRdist sequence similarity was added when clustering was performed within HLA-allele-positive subsets. Repertoires with fewer than 30,000 or more than 120,000 public chains were left out of co-occurrence clustering, as were about 5 repertoires with anomalous nucleotide sharing. Here the immuneACCESS table is served through TCRdb, limited to in-frame sequences with V and J called. Missing clones are a known gap in these copies; in checked studies unresolved V genes cover under half, and the rest lacks a known reason. Clonal size and the V and J genes are those of that table, whereas D and trimming came from the DNA. This sample holds roughly 100,000 clones; 65% to 80% were observed only once. The leading ten clones occupy approximately 16% of the sample.

In the germline V gene, CDR1 corresponds to MDHEN and CDR2 to SYDVKM. The CDR3 sequence holds 12 residues, the cysteine and phenylalanine included. Only CDR3 DNA remains: 36 bases, in frame from the first base. V loses 9 bases at its end and J loses 8 bases; junction bases beyond the gene matches: 9. The cohort consisted of 666 healthy bone marrow donors. At the time of sampling, every cohort member was nominally healthy, though immune exposures that went unrecorded were likely present. The donor was CMV seropositive and was included in the group of 300 or so seropositive cohort members. A peripheral blood sample was provided by each donor, and peripheral blood mononuclear cells were used for TCR beta sequencing. The Qiagen DNeasy Blood Extraction Kit was used to extract genomic DNA from the blood cell samples.

The source material was PBMCs. The chain uses TRBV28 and TRBJ1-2, and TRBD1 matches 7 of the central bases. This sequence originates from a woman aged 18-30 years in good health and CMV-seropositive. The CDR3 region reads CASVQGQRGYTF. The DNA reads as follows: TGTGCCAGTGTACAGGGGCAAAGGGGCTACACCTTC.